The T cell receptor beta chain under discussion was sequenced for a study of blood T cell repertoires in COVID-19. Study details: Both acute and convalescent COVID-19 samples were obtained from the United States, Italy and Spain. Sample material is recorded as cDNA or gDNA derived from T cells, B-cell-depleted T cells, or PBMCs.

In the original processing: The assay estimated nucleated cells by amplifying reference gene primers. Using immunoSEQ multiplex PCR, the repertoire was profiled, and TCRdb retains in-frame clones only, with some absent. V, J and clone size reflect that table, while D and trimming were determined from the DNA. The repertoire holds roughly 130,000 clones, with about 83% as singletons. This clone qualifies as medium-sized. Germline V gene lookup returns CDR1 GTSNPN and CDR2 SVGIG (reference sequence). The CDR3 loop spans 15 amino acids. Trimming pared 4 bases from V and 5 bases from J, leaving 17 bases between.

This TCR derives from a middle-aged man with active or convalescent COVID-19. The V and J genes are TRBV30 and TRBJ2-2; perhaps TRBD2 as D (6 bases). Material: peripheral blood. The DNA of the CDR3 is TGTGCCTGGACCGGGAGCCTAGCGCGGACCGGGGAGCTGTTTTTT. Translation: CAWTGSLARTGELFF.